Each of the 27 T cell receptor beta chains below was sequenced from the same sample in a study of graft-versus-host responses after intestinal transplantation. As to time point: postoperative day 105 after intestinal transplantation (dayNNNN = postoperative day). Graft samples were processed, releasing intraepithelial and lamina propria lymphocytes. Profiling relied on immunoSEQ multiplex PCR, and the TCRdb table lists in-frame clones only, not all of them. The data show approximately 3,500 clones, roughly 82% seen once. The specimen comprised ileum tissue, sampled 105 days after intestinal transplantation. Receptor source: a human patient who received an intestinal transplant, so some T cells may come from the graft donor.

The chain joins TRBV4-1 to TRBJ2-5; 14 positions match TRBD2. Germline values: CDR1 MGHRA, CDR2 YSYEKL. V was pared by 1 base and J by 5 bases, with 0 bases of the junction left unmatched. There are 15 residues in the CDR3. This chain's CDR3 is CASSQGTSGRETQYF. CDR3 sequence (DNA): TGCGCCAGCAGCCAAGGGACTAGCGGGAGGGAGACCCAGTACTTC.

The genes are TRBV7-9 and TRBJ2-1; a possible D gene is TRBD1 (6 bases). This CDR3 is built from 16 residues. The germline V gene encodes CDR1 SEHNR and CDR2 FQNEAQ (reference sequence). V lost 5 bases and J 3 bases, leaving 17 bases between the germline ends. The CDR3 coding sequence is TGTGCCAGCAGCCACCACCGACAGGTTAACTACAATGAGCAGTTCTTC. Its translation is CASSHHRQVNYNEQFF.

This clone was recorded only once. The rearrangement links TRBV4-1 to TRBJ2-7, with 10 bases aligning to TRBD2. This CDR3 is 16 amino acids long. Germline CDR1 is MGHRA and CDR2 is YSYEKL. Unmatched junction bases numbered 2, after V lost 0 bases and J lost 0 bases. The CDR3 sequence: CASSQDRLAGSYEQYF. Here the CDR3 DNA reads TGCGCCAGCAGCCAAGATCGACTAGCGGGCTCCTACGAGCAGTACTTC.

This rearrangement joins TRBV7-3 to TRBJ2-1, with 7 positions matching TRBD2. Germline V gene sequence: CDR1 SGHTA, CDR2 FQGTGA. This CDR3 comprises 13 residues. Trimming cost V 5 bases and J 10 bases; bases outside gene matches: 8. The CDR3 nucleotides read TGTGCCAGCAGCCTAGAGACTAGCAGGGAGCAGTTCTTC. Its translation: CASSLETSREQFF.

By its share, this clone is large (0.1 to 1%). V gene TRBV9 combines with J gene TRBJ1-6; TRBD1 aligns across 8 bases. This CDR3 is 15 amino acids long. Looked up from germline, CDR1 is SGDLS and CDR2 is YYNGEE. The V gene end was trimmed by 2 bases and the J gene end by 9 bases; junction bases not matched to a gene: 7. CDR3 bases: TGTGCCAGCAGCGTTACCTCAACAGGGGGTTCACCCCTCCACTTT. Translation gives CASSVTSTGGSPLHF.

The V and J genes are TRBV10-3 and TRBJ1-5; D may be TRBD1 (6 bases). Germline CDR1 and CDR2: ENHRY and SYGVKD. The CDR3 is made up of 13 amino acids. Here the CDR3 reads CAARGGENQPQHF. The CDR3 DNA is TGTGCGGCGAGGGGGGGGGAAAATCAGCCCCAGCATTTT.

This clone appeared once. The V call is TRBV25-1, the J call TRBJ2-3, with D possibly matching TRBD1 (6 bases). Trimming shortened V by 3 bases and J by 2 bases, and 9 bases separated the two germline ends. This CDR3 comprises 14 residues. Germline CDR1 is MGHDK and CDR2 is SYGVNS. The CDR3: CASSDTGNTDTQYF. DNA of the CDR3: TGTGCCAGCAGTGACACAGGGAACACAGATACGCAGTATTTT.

V is TRBV11-2 and J is TRBJ2-7; 7 bases match TRBD2. The V segment lost 5 bases and the J segment 2 bases; nucleotides outside the gene matches: 9. There are 15 residues in the CDR3. The germline V gene encodes CDR1 SGHAT and CDR2 FQNNGV. The CDR3 here is CASSLGLESPYEQYF. The CDR3 DNA follows: TGTGCCAGCAGCCTCGGACTAGAGTCCCCCTACGAGCAGTACTTC.

The chain uses TRBV6-5 and TRBJ1-6; no clear D. Germline CDR1 is MNHEY and CDR2 is SVGAGI. The CDR3 contains 14 residues. Trimming took 2 bases from V and 9 from J, leaving 11 bases between them. The CDR3 coding sequence is TGTGCCAGCAGTTACCAGGTTACCAGTTCACCCCTCCACTTT. This gives the protein CASSYQVTSSPLHF.

This clone ranks as hyperexpanded. This chain uses TRBV4-1 with TRBJ2-7, with TRBD1 identical over 7 bases. This CDR3 comprises 11 residues. Trimming removed 4 bases from V and 11 bases from J; junction bases left unmatched: 5. Germline V gene sequence: CDR1 MGHRA, CDR2 YSYEKL. The chain's CDR3 is CASSRDREKYF. The CDR3 DNA reads TGCGCCAGCAGCCGCGACAGGGAGAAGTACTTC.

The chain employs TRBV27 and TRBJ1-2; D may be TRBD1 (6 bases). Germline-derived CDR1 and CDR2 are MNHEY and SMNVEV (reference sequence). Trimming stripped 3 bases from V and 4 bases from J, with 12 bases between. The length of the CDR3 is 14 residues. The CDR3 spells CASSFGGLGYGYTF. CDR3 DNA sequence: TGTGCCAGCAGTTTTGGGGGGCTCGGCTATGGCTACACCTTC.

This chain joins TRBV6-4 and TRBJ2-1; TRBD2 is a possible D gene (6 bases). Germline V lookup: CDR1 MRHNA, CDR2 SNTAGT. The CDR3 runs 14 residues. V gave up 3 bases and J gave up 5 bases, with 11 bases separating them. The CDR3 DNA sequence: TGTGCCAGCAGTGAAACGGGAGAGAACAATGAGCAGTTCTTC. Translation gives CASSETGENNEQFF.

This clone was seen only a few times. J is TRBJ1-3 and V is TRBV6-1; a weak D match, TRBD1 (5 bases). The CDR3 length is 14 residues. Between the trimmed V and J ends, which lost 3 bases and 6 bases, there was a span of 12 bases. CDR1 MNHNS and CDR2 SASEGT come from the germline V gene. CDR3 loop: CASSDWAGTNTIYF. The CDR3 nucleotides are TGTGCCAGCAGTGACTGGGCCGGGACAAACACCATATATTTT.

The chain joins TRBV10-3 to TRBJ1-2; 10 nucleotides match TRBD1. CDR3 length: 15 residues. V trimming: 10 bases; J trimming: 3 bases; junction bases outside the gene matches: 11. Germline V CDR1 and CDR2: ENHRY, SYGVKD. The CDR3: CATSGQGDPYYGYTF. The CDR3 bases are TGTGCCACCTCAGGACAGGGGGATCCTTACTATGGCTACACCTTC.

This rearrangement joins TRBV28 to TRBJ1-2; 8 bases map to TRBD1. V shed 6 bases, J shed 4 bases, and the junction held 10 bases outside the gene matches. CDR1 MDHEN and CDR2 SYDVKM come from the germline V gene. The CDR3 consists of 15 residues. CDR3 in DNA: TGTGCCAGCAGCCGCGGACAGGGAGAGGGCTATGGCTACACCTTC. It encodes CASSRGQGEGYGYTF.

V gene TRBV4-2 combines with J gene TRBJ1-1; tentative D call: TRBD1 (5 bases). V gave up 2 bases and J gave up 4 bases, with 14 bases separating them. This CDR3 contains 15 residues. Germline-derived CDR1 and CDR2 are LGHNA and YNFKEQ. CDR3 loop: CASSQNPQGPTEAFF. The CDR3 DNA is TGTGCCAGCAGCCAAAATCCCCAGGGCCCCACTGAAGCTTTCTTT.

This chain connects TRBV19 to TRBJ2-2, with 8 positions matching TRBD1. Germline values: CDR1 LNHDA, CDR2 SQIVND (reference sequence). CDR3 length: 16 amino acids. V trimming: 3 bases; J trimming: 4 bases; junction bases outside the gene matches: 7. The CDR3 protein is CASSIFGQGFTGELFF. Here the CDR3 DNA reads TGTGCCAGTAGTATTTTCGGACAGGGTTTCACCGGGGAGCTGTTTTTT. The full variable domain, with the rest looked up from reference TRBV19 and TRBJ2-2, is DGGITQSPKYLFRKEGQNVTLSCEQNLNHDAMYWYRQDPGQGLRLIYYSQIVNDFQKGDIAEGYSVSREKKESFPLTVTSAQKNPTAFYLCASSIFGQGFTGELFFGEGSRLTVL.

The CDR3, as DNA: TGTGCCAGCGGGGGGGGACTAGCGGGATCTTACGAGCAGTACTTC. Protein product: CASGGGLAGSYEQYF. The rearrangement uses TRBV6-1 and TRBJ2-5, with 13 bases that match TRBD2. The end of the DNA aligns better with TRBJ2-7, so the J call may be wrong. This CDR3 has 15 residues. In germline, CDR1 is MNHNS, CDR2 SASEGT.

For the CDR3, the DNA is TGTGCCAGCAGCAAATTACAGGGACCGCAAGAGACCCAGTACTTC. Protein sequence: CASSKLQGPQETQYF. The rearrangement uses TRBV11-2 and TRBJ2-5, with D perhaps matching TRBD1 (6 bases). Germline V gene data show CDR1 as SGHAT and CDR2 as FQNNGV. The CDR3 length is 15 residues. V lost 5 bases and J 2 bases, leaving 15 bases between the germline ends.

In its sample, this clone was seen once. A read error is likely, as this CDR3 ends without the conserved phenylalanine or tryptophan. The chain has TRBV2 and TRBJ1-6; TRBD1 agrees at 8 bases. The CDR3 sequence is 15 residues long. V dropped 3 bases and J dropped 13; count of bases not matched to a gene: 11. From germline, CDR1 is SNHLY and CDR2 FYNNEI. This CDR3 reads CASSDRQGLISPLHL. CDR3 in DNA: TGTGCCAGCAGTGACCGACAGGGGTTAATCTCGCCCCTCCACCTT.

The chain has TRBV7-2 and TRBJ2-7, with 7 nucleotides matching TRBD1. The germline CDR1 and CDR2 sequences are SGHTA and FQGNSA. The CDR3 has 15 residues. V lost 5 bases to trimming and J lost 3 bases; unmatched junction nucleotides: 10. In DNA form, the CDR3 reads TGTGCCAGCAGCGTACACCGAGGGGGCAGCTACGAGCAGTACTTC. Amino acid sequence: CASSVHRGGSYEQYF. Full variable domain (missing parts from reference TRBV7-2 and TRBJ2-7): GAGVSQSPSNKVTEKGKDVELRCDPISGHTALYWYRQSLGQGLEFLIYFQGNSAPDKSGLPSDRFSAERTGGSVSTLTIQRTQQEDSAVYLCASSVHRGGSYEQYFGPGTRLTVT.

V is TRBV7-2 and J is TRBJ1-4, with a possible D match to TRBD1 (5 bases). Germline V gene lookup returns CDR1 SGHTA and CDR2 FQGNSA. Between the trimmed V and J ends, which lost 2 bases and 3 bases, there was a span of 10 bases. The CDR3 has 15 residues. The CDR3 region is CASSLWGGPNEKLFF. In nucleotides, the CDR3 is TGTGCCAGCAGCTTATGGGGCGGACCTAATGAAAAACTGTTTTTT.

This clone was counted a single time. The gene calls are TRBV11-2 and TRBJ2-7; 12 nucleotides match TRBD2. Losses at the gene ends were 4 bases for V and 2 bases for J; bases not matched to a gene: 3. The V gene's germline CDR1 is SGHAT and CDR2 FQNNGV. This CDR3 has 15 amino acids. The CDR3 DNA reads TGTGCCAGCAGCTCGAGACTAGCGGGGGCCTACGAGCAGTACTTC. Translated: CASSSRLAGAYEQYF.

The chain carries TRBV28 and TRBJ1-1; TRBD1 matches at 10 bases. The CDR3 loop spans 16 amino acids. The V and J ends lost 2 bases and 4 bases, in that order; junction bases with no gene match: 7. Germline assignment: CDR1 MDHEN and CDR2 SYDVKM. CDR3 nucleotides: TGTGCCAGCAGTTTAGTTTCGTGGACAGGGGGCACTGAAGCTTTCTTT. Its translation is CASSLVSWTGGTEAFF.

The chain recombines TRBV10-3 with TRBJ2-5; no clear D. The V gene lost 4 bases and the J gene lost 3 bases, with 6 bases spanning the gap. This CDR3 is built from 12 residues. Germline V gene data show CDR1 as ENHRY and CDR2 as SYGVKD. CDR3: CAISGGKETQYF. The CDR3 DNA is TGTGCCATCAGTGGGGGAAAAGAGACCCAGTACTTC.

This rearrangement joins TRBV6-5 to TRBJ1-6; 8 nucleotides line up with TRBD1. V dropped 7 bases and J dropped 5; count of bases not matched to a gene: 4. Germline lookup yields CDR1 MNHEY and CDR2 SVGAGI. The CDR3 is made up of 14 amino acids. CDR3 region: CASTQGQDNSPLHF. The CDR3, as DNA: TGTGCCAGCACCCAGGGACAGGATAATTCACCCCTCCACTTT.

The V call is TRBV27, the J call TRBJ2-7; tentative D call: TRBD1 (5 bases). The CDR3 is made up of 15 amino acids. The ends were cut back, 5 bases at V and 7 bases at J, with 21 bases in the middle. Germline V gene lookup returns CDR1 MNHEY and CDR2 SMNVEV (reference sequence). The DNA for the CDR3 is TGTGCCAGCAGTCTCGACAGCAACCCCTTGCGGGAGCAGTACTTC. Amino acid sequence: CASSLDSNPLREQYF.